This note documents a single T cell receptor beta chain sequence. Its antigen is not known. This entry is derived from a study of cytomegalovirus exposure and HLA in healthy donors. TCRdb's copy holds only in-frame clones and misses some; the assay was immunoSEQ multiplex PCR. The repertoire consists of 200,000 or so clones, with around 83% occurring once and the leading ten covering roughly an eighth. General study findings and limits: The CMV antigen specificity of a few CMV-associated chains was confirmed through in vitro analysis.

CDR3 length: 15 amino acids. V lost 0 bases and J lost 2, with 11 bases in between. Germline CDR1 is SGDLS and CDR2 is YYNGEE. What was sequenced was PBMCs. This TCR was sampled from a woman aged 25 to 39 in good health and CMV-seropositive. The gene calls are TRBV9 and TRBJ2-5, with D possibly TRBD2 on 5 matching bases. CDR3 nucleotide sequence: TGTGCCAGCAGCGTAGGGGTTGGAGGACAAGAGACCCAGTACTTC. Translating it yields CASSVGVGGQETQYF. Filled out from reference TRBV9 and TRBJ2-5, the complete variable domain reads DSGVTQTPKHLITATGQRVTLRCSPRSGDLSVYWYQQSLDQGLQFLIQYYNGEERAKGNILERFSAQQFPDLHSELNLSSLELGDSALYFCASSVGVGGQETQYFGPGTRLLVL.